This record covers a single T cell receptor beta chain. Authors' processing steps: Nucleated cell counts were estimated from reference gene primer amplification. TCRdb's copy holds only in-frame clones and misses some; the assay was immunoSEQ multiplex PCR. V and J calls and clone size come straight from that table; D and trimming were deduced from the DNA. The sample shows around 320,000 clones, 75% to 90% of them seen only once. This specimen belongs to a study of blood T cell repertoires in COVID-19. This CDR3 contains 14 residues. V lost 8 bases, J lost 0 bases, and 14 bases lay in between. Germline V CDR1 and CDR2: SGHAT, FQNNGV.

This sequence originates from a man aged 18 to 30 with active or convalescent COVID-19. Sequenced sample: peripheral blood. The rearrangement links TRBV11-2 to TRBJ2-7, with D possibly matching TRBD2 (6 bases). In DNA form, the CDR3 reads TGTGCCAGCTGTCGCGGCGGGGTCTCCTACGAGCAGTACTTC. Protein sequence: CASCRGGVSYEQYF.